This T cell receptor beta chain was documented in a study of blood T cell repertoires in COVID-19. Overall study context: Sample material is recorded as cDNA or gDNA derived from T cells, B-cell-depleted T cells, or PBMCs.

This clone was seen more than once but under ten times. Followed longitudinally, the Seattle patients had been enrolled during active infection. V lost 5 bases and J 6 bases, leaving 14 bases between the germline ends. This CDR3 spans 13 amino acids. From germline, CDR1 is SEHNR and CDR2 FQNEAQ (reference sequence). Original processing notes: Amplification with reference gene primers provided the estimates of nucleated cell counts. Sequencing used immunoSEQ multiplex PCR; TCRdb keeps in-frame clones, though not all of them. Clone size and the V and J calls come from that table; the DNA yielded D and trimming. The sample lists approximately 120,000 clones, around 70% occurring once.

This sequence joins TRBV7-9 and TRBJ2-7; TRBD2 might be the D (6 bases). Material: peripheral blood. The sequence came from a man older than 75 with COVID-19, enrolled during active disease. The CDR3 DNA sequence: TGTGCCAGCAGCACAGGAGGGGAGCGCGAGCAGTACTTC. Its translation: CASSTGGEREQYF.